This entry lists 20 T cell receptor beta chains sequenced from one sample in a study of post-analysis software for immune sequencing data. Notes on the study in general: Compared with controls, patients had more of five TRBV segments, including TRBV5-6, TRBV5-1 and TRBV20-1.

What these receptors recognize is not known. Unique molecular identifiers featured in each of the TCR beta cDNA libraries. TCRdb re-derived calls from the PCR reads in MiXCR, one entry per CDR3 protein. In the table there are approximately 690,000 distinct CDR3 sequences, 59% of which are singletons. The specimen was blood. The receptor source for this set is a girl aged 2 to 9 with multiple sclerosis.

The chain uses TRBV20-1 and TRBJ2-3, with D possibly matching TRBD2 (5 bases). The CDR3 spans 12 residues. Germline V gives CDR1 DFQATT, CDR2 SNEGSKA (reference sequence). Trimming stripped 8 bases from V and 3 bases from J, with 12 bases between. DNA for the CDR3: TGCAGTTCGAGTACGGGGACAGATACGCAGTATTTT. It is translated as CSSSTGTDTQYF.

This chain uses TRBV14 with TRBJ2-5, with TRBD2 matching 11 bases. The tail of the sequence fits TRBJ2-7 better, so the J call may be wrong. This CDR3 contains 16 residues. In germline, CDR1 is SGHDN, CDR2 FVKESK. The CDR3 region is CASSQVSGLAGGEQYF. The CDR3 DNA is TGTGCCAGCAGCCAAGTCTCGGGGCTAGCGGGAGGCGAGCAGTACTTC.

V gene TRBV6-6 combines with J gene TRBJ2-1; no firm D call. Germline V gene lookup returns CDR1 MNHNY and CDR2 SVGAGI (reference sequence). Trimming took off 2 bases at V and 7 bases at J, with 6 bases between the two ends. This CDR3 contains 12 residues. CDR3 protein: CASSYDRNEQFF. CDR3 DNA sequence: TGTGCCAGCAGTTACGACCGGAATGAGCAGTTCTTC.

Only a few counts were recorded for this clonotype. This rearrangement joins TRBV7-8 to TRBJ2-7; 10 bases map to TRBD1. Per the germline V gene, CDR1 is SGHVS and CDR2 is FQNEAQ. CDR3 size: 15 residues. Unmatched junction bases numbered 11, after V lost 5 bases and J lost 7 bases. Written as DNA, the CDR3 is TGTGCCAGCAGCCCCCCGACAGGGGGCGCGGGGGAGCAGTACTTC. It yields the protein CASSPPTGGAGEQYF.

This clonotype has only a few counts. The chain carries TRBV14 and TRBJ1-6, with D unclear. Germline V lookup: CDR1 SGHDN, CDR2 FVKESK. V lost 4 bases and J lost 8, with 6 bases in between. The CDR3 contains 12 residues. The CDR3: CASSPPYSPLHF. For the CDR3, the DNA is TGTGCCAGCAGCCCCCCGTATTCACCCCTCCACTTT.

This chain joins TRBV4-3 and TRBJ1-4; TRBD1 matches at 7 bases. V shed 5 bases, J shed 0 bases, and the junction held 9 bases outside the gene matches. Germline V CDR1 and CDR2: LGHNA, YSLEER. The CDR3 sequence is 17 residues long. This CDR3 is CASSNEGAPATNEKLFF. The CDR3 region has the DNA TGCGCCAGCAGCAACGAGGGGGCCCCGGCAACTAATGAAAAACTGTTTTTT.

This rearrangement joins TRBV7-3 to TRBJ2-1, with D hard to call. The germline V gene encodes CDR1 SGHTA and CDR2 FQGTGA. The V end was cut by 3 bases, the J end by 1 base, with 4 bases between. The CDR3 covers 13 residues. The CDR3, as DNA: TGTGCCAGCAGCTTTTATTCCTACAATGAGCAGTTCTTC. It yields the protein CASSFYSYNEQFF.

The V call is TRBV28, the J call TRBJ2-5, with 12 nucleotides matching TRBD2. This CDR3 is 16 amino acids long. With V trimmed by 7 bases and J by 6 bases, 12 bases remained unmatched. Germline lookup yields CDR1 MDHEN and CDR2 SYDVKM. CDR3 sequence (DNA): TGTGCCAGCACCCTATCCGGACTAGCGGGGCTGCAGACCCAGTACTTC. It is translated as CASTLSGLAGLQTQYF.

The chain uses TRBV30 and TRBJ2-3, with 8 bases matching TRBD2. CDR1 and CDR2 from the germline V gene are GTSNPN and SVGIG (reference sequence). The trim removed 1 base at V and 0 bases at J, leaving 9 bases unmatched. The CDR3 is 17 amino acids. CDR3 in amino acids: CAWSARRAGASTDTQYF. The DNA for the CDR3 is TGTGCCTGGAGTGCCCGCCGAGCGGGAGCTAGCACAGATACGCAGTATTTT.

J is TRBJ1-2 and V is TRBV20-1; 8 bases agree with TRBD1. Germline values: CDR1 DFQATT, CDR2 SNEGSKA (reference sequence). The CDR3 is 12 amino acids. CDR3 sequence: CRATQGAEGYTF. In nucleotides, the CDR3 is TGCAGAGCCACCCAGGGGGCAGAAGGCTACACCTTC.

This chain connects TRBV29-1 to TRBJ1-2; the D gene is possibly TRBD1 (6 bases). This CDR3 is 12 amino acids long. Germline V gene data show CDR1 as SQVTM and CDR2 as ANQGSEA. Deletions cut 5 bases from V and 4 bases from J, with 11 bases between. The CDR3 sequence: CSVPGQSYGYTF. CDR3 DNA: TGCAGCGTTCCGGGACAAAGCTATGGCTACACCTTC.

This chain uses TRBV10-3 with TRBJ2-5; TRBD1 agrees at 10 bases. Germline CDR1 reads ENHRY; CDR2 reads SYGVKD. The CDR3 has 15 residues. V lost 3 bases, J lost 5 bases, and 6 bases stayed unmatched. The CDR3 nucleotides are TGTGCCATCAGTGACCCCGGGACAGGGGTTGAGACCCAGTACTTC. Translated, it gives CAISDPGTGVETQYF.

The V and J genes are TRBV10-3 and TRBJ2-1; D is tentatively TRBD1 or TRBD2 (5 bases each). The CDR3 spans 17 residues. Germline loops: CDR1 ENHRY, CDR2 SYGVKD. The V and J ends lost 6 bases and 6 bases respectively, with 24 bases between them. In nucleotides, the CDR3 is TGTGCCATCAGAAAATGGAAGCTTGACAGAGGGTCCAATGAGCAGTTCTTC. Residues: CAIRKWKLDRGSNEQFF.

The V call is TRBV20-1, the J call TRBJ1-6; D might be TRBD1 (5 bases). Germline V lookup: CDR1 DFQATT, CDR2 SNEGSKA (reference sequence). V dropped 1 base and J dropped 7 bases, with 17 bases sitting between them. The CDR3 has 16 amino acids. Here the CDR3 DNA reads TGCAGTGCTAGAGCGTCGATCCAGGGAGCGAATTCACCCCTCCACTTT. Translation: CSARASIQGANSPLHF.

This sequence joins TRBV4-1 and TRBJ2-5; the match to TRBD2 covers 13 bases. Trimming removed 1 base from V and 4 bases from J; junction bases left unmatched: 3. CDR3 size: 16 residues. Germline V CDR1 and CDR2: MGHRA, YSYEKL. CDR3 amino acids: CASSQGTSGRGETQYF. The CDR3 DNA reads TGCGCCAGCAGCCAAGGGACTAGCGGGAGAGGAGAGACCCAGTACTTC.

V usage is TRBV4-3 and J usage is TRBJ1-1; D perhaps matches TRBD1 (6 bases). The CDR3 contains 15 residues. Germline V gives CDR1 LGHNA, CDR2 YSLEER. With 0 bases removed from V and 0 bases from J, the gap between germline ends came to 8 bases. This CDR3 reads CASSQDYRVNTEAFF. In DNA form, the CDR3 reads TGCGCCAGCAGCCAAGATTACAGGGTGAACACTGAAGCTTTCTTT.

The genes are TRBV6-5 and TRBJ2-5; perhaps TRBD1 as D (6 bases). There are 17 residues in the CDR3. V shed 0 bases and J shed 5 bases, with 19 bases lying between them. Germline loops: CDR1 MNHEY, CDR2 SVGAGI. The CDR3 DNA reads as TGTGCCAGCAGTTACTCCCCTTTTCAGGGGATTCAGGAGACCCAGTACTTC. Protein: CASSYSPFQGIQETQYF.

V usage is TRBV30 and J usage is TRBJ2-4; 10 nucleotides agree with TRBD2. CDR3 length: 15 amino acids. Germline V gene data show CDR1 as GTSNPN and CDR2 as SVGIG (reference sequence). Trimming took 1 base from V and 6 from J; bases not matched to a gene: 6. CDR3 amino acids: CAWSALAGGRNIQYF. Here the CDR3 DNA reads TGTGCCTGGAGTGCATTAGCGGGGGGCCGAAACATTCAGTACTTC. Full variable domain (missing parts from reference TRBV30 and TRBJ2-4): SQTIHQWPATLVQPVGSPLSLECTVEGTSNPNLYWYRQAAGRGLQLLFYSVGIGQISSEVPQNLSASRPQDRQFILSSKKLLLSDSGFYLCAWSALAGGRNIQYFGAGTRLSVL.

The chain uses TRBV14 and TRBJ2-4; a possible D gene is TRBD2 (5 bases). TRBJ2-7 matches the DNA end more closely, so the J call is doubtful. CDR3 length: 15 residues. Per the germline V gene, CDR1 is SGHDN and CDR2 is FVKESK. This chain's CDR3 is CASSGSGILSYEQYF. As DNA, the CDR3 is TGTGCCAGCAGTGGATCCGGGATCCTATCCTACGAGCAGTACTTC.

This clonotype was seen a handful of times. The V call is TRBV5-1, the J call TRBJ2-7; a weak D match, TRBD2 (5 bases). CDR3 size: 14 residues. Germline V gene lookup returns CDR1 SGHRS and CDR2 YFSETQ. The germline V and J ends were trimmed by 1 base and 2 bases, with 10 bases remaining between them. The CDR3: CASSLSEEAYEQYF. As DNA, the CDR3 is TGCGCCAGCAGCTTGTCGGAGGAGGCCTACGAGCAGTACTTC. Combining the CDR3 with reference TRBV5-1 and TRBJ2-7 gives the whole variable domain KAGVTQTPRYLIKTRGQQVTLSCSPISGHRSVSWYQQTPGQGLQFLFEYFSETQRNKGNFPGRFSGRQFSNSRSEMNVSTLELGDSALYLCASSLSEEAYEQYFGPGTRLTVT.